This T cell receptor (beta chain) comes out of a study of identical twins. The V and J ends lost 5 bases and 1 base, in that order; junction bases with no gene match: 6. This CDR3 comprises 16 residues. It was template switching that added a universal primer site, and there were unique molecular identifiers on the cDNA. TCRdb called the 5' RACE reads again in MiXCR, with one record for every CDR3 protein. Of approximately 490,000 distinct CDR3 sequences listed, around 20% are singletons. Findings and caveats of the study: With abundant cord blood beta clonotypes, insertions were fewer; memory repertoires showed no such pattern.

At least ten counts were recorded for this clonotype. Antigen: not known. The data also belong to a second study, concerning yellow fever vaccine responses in identical twins. According to that study: As reported, the vaccine T cell response of twins seemed partly convergent and partly personalized.

The chain recombines TRBV12-3 or TRBV12-4 with TRBJ2-3; 10 bases match TRBD2. Sequencing input: CD4+ T cells sorted from blood. The sequence derives from a woman younger than 35 in good health. As DNA, the CDR3 is TGTGCCAGCAGTCCCTTGGGGACTAGCGGCACAGATACGCAGTATTTT. This sequence encodes CASSPLGTSGTDTQYF.